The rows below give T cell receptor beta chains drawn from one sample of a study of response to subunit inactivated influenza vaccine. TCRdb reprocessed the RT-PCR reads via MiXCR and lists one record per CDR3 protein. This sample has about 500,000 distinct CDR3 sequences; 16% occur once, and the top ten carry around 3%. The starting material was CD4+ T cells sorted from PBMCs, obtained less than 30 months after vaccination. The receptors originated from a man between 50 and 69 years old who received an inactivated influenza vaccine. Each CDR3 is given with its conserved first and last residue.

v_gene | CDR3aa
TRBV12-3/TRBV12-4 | CASSPGGPTEAFF
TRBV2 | CASTPGQGGNQPQHF
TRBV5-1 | CASSLGDRGWITDTQYF
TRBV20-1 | CSAPAQGNTEAFF
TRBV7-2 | CASSLGQGAREKLFF
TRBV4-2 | CASSQDWNSERFF
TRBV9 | CASSARMDTEAFF
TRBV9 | CASSRGGYYNEQFF
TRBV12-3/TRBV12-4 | CASSLPLTGGYEQFF
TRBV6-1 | CASSRWGNNQPQHF
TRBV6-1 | CASSETGKQPQHF
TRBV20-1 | CSAPVGGSPPTYTEAFF
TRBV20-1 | CSARDRGGNEQFF
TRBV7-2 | CASGATGPSYEQYF
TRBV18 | CASSVQGLGEQYF
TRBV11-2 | CASSLAGLPRDTQYF
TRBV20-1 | CSATPTSGQHNEQFF
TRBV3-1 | CASSHFRERGYGYTF
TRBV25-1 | CASSEYGRAGANVLTF
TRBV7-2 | CASSSFQLYYEQYF